The entry below gives a single TCR beta chain sequence along with its context. This sample is drawn from a study of T cells in Graves' hyperthyroidism and ophthalmopathy. CDR1 and CDR2 from the germline V gene are ENHRY and SYGVKD. CDR3 length: 12 residues. V lost 0 bases to trimming and J lost 1 base, with 0 bases between them. Researchers amplified the TCR beta CDR3 regions from RNA transcripts. With the HTBI primer set, the TCR CDR3 went through a first round of RT-PCR. TCRdb passed the multiplex PCR reads through MiXCR, listing each CDR3 protein once. The data show 500,000 or so distinct CDR3 sequences, with under 20% seen just once and 17% held by the top ten.

This clonotype originated in a woman aged 18-35 years with Graves' ophthalmopathy. This rearrangement joins TRBV10-3 to TRBJ2-5; D is uncertain. The specimen sequenced was blood. CDR3 amino acids: CAISESQETQYF. CDR3 coding DNA: TGTGCCATCAGTGAGTCCCAAGAGACCCAGTACTTC.